These 9 T cell receptor beta chains were all obtained from the same sample, sequenced in a study of cytomegalovirus exposure and HLA in healthy donors. PCR employed 60 Vbeta and 13 Jbeta primers. Repertoires were generated with immunoSEQ multiplex PCR, while TCRdb's copy carries only in-frame clones and drops some. In the table there are roughly 130,000 clones, approximately 85% of which are singletons. Input material: PBMCs. These receptor sequences come from a middle-aged woman in good health and CMV-seronegative.

J is TRBJ1-4 and V is TRBV30; 9 bases are a match to TRBD1. The CDR3 is made up of 14 amino acids. The V gene's germline CDR1 is GTSNPN and CDR2 SVGIG (reference sequence). With V trimmed by 4 bases and J by 7 bases, 7 bases remained unmatched. The CDR3 loop is CAWIQQGAGEKLFF. DNA of the CDR3: TGTGCCTGGATACAACAGGGGGCGGGTGAAAAACTGTTTTTT.

The rearrangement joins TRBV5-4 to TRBJ1-2, with 7 bases matching TRBD1. The J segment lost 0 bases and the V segment lost 4 bases, leaving 6 bases of the junction unmatched. Germline CDR1 is SGHNT and CDR2 is YYREEE (reference sequence). The CDR3 covers 15 residues. The DNA of the CDR3 is TGTGCCAGCAGCCCGGGGACAGCTTCTAACTATGGCTACACCTTC. It yields the protein CASSPGTASNYGYTF.

The chain joins TRBV28 to TRBJ1-2; 8 nucleotides match TRBD1. Germline V gene data show CDR1 as MDHEN and CDR2 as SYDVKM. This CDR3 region has 15 residues. J lost 2 bases, V lost 6 bases, and 8 bases had no gene match. The CDR3 DNA is TGTGCCAGCAGCTGGGGAACAGGGGGGAACTATGGCTACACCTTC. Translating gives CASSWGTGGNYGYTF.

This clone was seen once. The chain uses TRBV28 and TRBJ1-2; D may be TRBD1 (5 bases). The CDR3 spans 13 residues. Germline CDR1 and CDR2: MDHEN and SYDVKM. The V gene lost 6 bases and the J gene lost 1 base, with 9 bases spanning the gap. The CDR3 DNA is TGTGCCAGCAGATTGCAGGGTAACTATGGCTACACCTTC. This encodes CASRLQGNYGYTF.

The V and J genes are TRBV6-5 and TRBJ2-7, with D perhaps TRBD2 (5 bases). The V gene lost 1 base and the J gene lost 5 bases, with 6 bases spanning the gap. Per the germline V gene, CDR1 is MNHEY and CDR2 is SVGAGI. The length of the CDR3 is 12 residues. The CDR3 sequence: CASSYFGDEQYF. CDR3 DNA sequence: TGTGCCAGCAGTTACTTCGGGGACGAGCAGTACTTC.

J is TRBJ2-7 and V is TRBV10-1; 10 bases agree with TRBD2. Germline trimming cut 3 bases from V and 4 bases from J; bases unmatched to any gene: 3. The germline CDR1 and CDR2 sequences are WNHNN and SYGVQD (reference sequence). The CDR3 is made up of 14 amino acids. CDR3 nucleotides: TGCGCCAGCAGTGAACAGACTAGCGGGTACGAGCAGTACTTC. Amino acid sequence: CASSEQTSGYEQYF.

The V and J genes are TRBV19 and TRBJ2-7; 8 bases are a match to TRBD1. This CDR3 has 14 amino acids. V trimming: 3 bases; J trimming: 5 bases; junction bases outside the gene matches: 6. The germline CDR1 and CDR2 sequences are LNHDA and SQIVND (reference sequence). Here the CDR3 DNA reads TGTGCCAGTAGTATTGGGACAGGCATCGACGAGCAGTACTTC. Its translation is CASSIGTGIDEQYF.

In regard to this clone: Its ends do not fully match the called genes, so a read error is possible. The chain combines TRBV7-9 with TRBJ2-7; 10 bases map to TRBD2. Germline assignment: CDR1 SEHNR and CDR2 FQNEAQ (reference sequence). There are 19 residues in the CDR3. The CDR3 sequence: CSSSRPGIKREGTSYEQYF. The CDR3 DNA sequence: TGTTCCAGCAGCCGTCCCGGAATCAAGCGGGAGGGCACATCCTACGAGCAGTACTTC.

The rearrangement links TRBV6-1 to TRBJ1-1; no clear D gene. Germline CDR1 reads MNHNS; CDR2 reads SASEGT. The CDR3 has 13 amino acids. Trimming stripped 7 bases from V and 3 bases from J, with 12 bases between. CDR3 residues: CASINRGDTEAFF. As DNA, the CDR3 is TGTGCCAGCATTAACCGCGGGGACACTGAAGCTTTCTTT.